The 32 T cell receptor beta chains below all came from one sample that was sequenced in a study of PD-L1 blockade in urothelial cancer. The method was immunoSEQ multiplex PCR; TCRdb's version includes in-frame clones alone and lacks a portion of them. Among roughly 50,000 clones listed, roughly 85% were seen once. The sample here was PBMCs, taken around atezolizumab (anti-PD-L1) treatment. These receptors were obtained from a man aged 55 to 70 with urothelial cancer.

CDR3: CASNPGQEGKEQYF. The DNA of the CDR3 is TGCGCCAGCAACCCCGGACAGGAGGGAAAGGAGCAGTACTTC. This chain uses TRBV10-2 with TRBJ2-7; possible D gene TRBD1, 7 bases. V was clipped by 7 bases and J by 7 bases, with 20 bases between them. Germline assignment: CDR1 WSHSY and CDR2 SAAADI. The length of the CDR3 is 14 residues.

The rearrangement joins TRBV19 to TRBJ1-2; tentatively, D is TRBD1 (5 bases). CDR1 is LNHDA, CDR2 SQIVND, per germline (reference sequence). This CDR3 has 15 residues. V was trimmed by 1 base and J by 4 bases, leaving 13 bases between them. CDR3 coding DNA: TGTGCCAGTAGTATAGCAAAGGGGATGACCTATGGCTACACCTTC. Its translation is CASSIAKGMTYGYTF.

In DNA, the CDR3 is TGCGCCAGCAGCTTGGCAGGGGAGGGGTATGGCTACACCTTC. Translated: CASSLAGEGYGYTF. V usage is TRBV5-1 and J usage is TRBJ1-2; D perhaps matches TRBD1 (6 bases). Looked up from germline, CDR1 is SGHRS and CDR2 is YFSETQ. Trimming took off 0 bases at V and 5 bases at J, with 11 bases between the two ends. The CDR3 contains 14 residues.

The chain joins TRBV11-2 to TRBJ2-7, with a weak D call TRBD2 (5 bases). V was cut by 5 bases and J by 0 bases, with 23 bases left in between. The germline CDR1 and CDR2 sequences are SGHAT and FQNNGV. The CDR3 is 18 residues long. The CDR3 loop reads CASSLVRGSPLSSYEQYF. CDR3 nucleotide sequence: TGTGCCAGCAGCCTAGTACGAGGGTCGCCCCTCAGCTCCTACGAGCAGTACTTC.

V usage is TRBV6-5 and J usage is TRBJ2-3; TRBD2 matches 7 bases. The CDR3 loop spans 15 amino acids. V lost 6 bases, J lost 1 base, and 7 bases stayed unmatched. Germline lookup yields CDR1 MNHEY and CDR2 SVGAGI. As DNA, the CDR3 is TGTGCCAGCAGCTTCGGGGGGACGGGCACAGATACGCAGTATTTT. It translates to CASSFGGTGTDTQYF.

The chain recombines TRBV27 with TRBJ1-5, with 7 nucleotides matching TRBD1. V shed 5 bases, J shed 6 bases, and the junction held 7 bases outside the gene matches. CDR1 MNHEY and CDR2 SMNVEV come from the germline V gene (reference sequence). The CDR3 totals 14 residues. The CDR3: CASSVRDRGQPQHF. The DNA for the CDR3 is TGTGCCAGCAGTGTCCGGGACAGAGGTCAGCCCCAGCATTTT.

This chain joins TRBV7-2 and TRBJ2-3, with TRBD2 matching over 14 bases. CDR3 length: 17 amino acids. V dropped 5 bases and J dropped 3; count of bases not matched to a gene: 7. Looked up from germline, CDR1 is SGHTA and CDR2 is FQGNSA. The CDR3 is CASSKEGLAGGTDTQYF. CDR3 coding DNA: TGTGCCAGCAGCAAGGAAGGACTAGCGGGGGGTACAGATACGCAGTATTTT.

This chain joins TRBV6-5 and TRBJ1-6, with D unresolved. Germline assignment: CDR1 MNHEY and CDR2 SVGAGI. Trimming removed 7 bases from V and 8 bases from J, with 12 bases in between. The CDR3 has 13 residues. The CDR3 sequence is CASMRMADSPLHF. DNA of the CDR3: TGTGCCAGCATGAGGATGGCCGATTCACCCCTCCACTTT.

The chain combines TRBV29-1 with TRBJ2-5; 9 bases map to TRBD2. Germline-derived CDR1 and CDR2 are SQVTM and ANQGSEA. This CDR3 region has 13 residues. Trimming cost V 4 bases and J 5 bases; bases outside gene matches: 5. The CDR3 spells CSVAATSGETQYF. CDR3 in DNA: TGCAGCGTTGCAGCGACTAGCGGCGAGACCCAGTACTTC.

This clone has more than one count but fewer than ten. The V call is TRBV7-6, the J call TRBJ2-7; 9 bases agree with TRBD1. V shed 5 bases and J 2 bases; nucleotides not matched to a gene: 10. The CDR3 is made up of 16 amino acids. Germline lookup yields CDR1 SGHVS and CDR2 FNYEAQ. CDR3 in DNA: TGTGCCAGCAGCCCCAGTCTCGGACAGGGGCCCTACGAGCAGTACTTC. As protein: CASSPSLGQGPYEQYF.

The chain combines TRBV7-2 with TRBJ2-4; D gene unclear. Germline V gene sequence: CDR1 SGHTA, CDR2 FQGNSA. The CDR3 is 16 amino acids. The ends were cut back, 2 bases at V and 2 bases at J, with 13 bases in the middle. The CDR3 reads CASSLSGALSKNIQYF. DNA of the CDR3: TGTGCCAGCAGCTTATCAGGCGCCCTATCCAAAAACATTCAGTACTTC. Full variable domain (rest looked up from reference TRBV7-2 and TRBJ2-4): GAGVSQSPSNKVTEKGKDVELRCDPISGHTALYWYRQSLGQGLEFLIYFQGNSAPDKSGLPSDRFSAERTGGSVSTLTIQRTQQEDSAVYLCASSLSGALSKNIQYFGAGTRLSVL.

This rearrangement joins TRBV6-1 to TRBJ1-5, with D maybe TRBD1 (6 bases). The germline CDR1 and CDR2 sequences are MNHNS and SASEGT. The CDR3 consists of 16 residues. V was trimmed by 4 bases and J by 4 bases, leaving 17 bases between them. CDR3 sequence reads: CASSAQRTGRNQPQHF. The CDR3 DNA reads TGTGCCAGCAGTGCCCAGCGCACAGGGAGAAATCAGCCCCAGCATTTT.

The V gene is TRBV6-4, the J gene TRBJ1-5; D is possibly TRBD1 (5 bases). The V gene lost 8 bases and the J gene lost 7 bases, with 24 bases spanning the gap. The CDR3 has 16 amino acids. Germline V gene lookup returns CDR1 MRHNA and CDR2 SNTAGT. CDR3 DNA sequence: TGTGCCAGCGAAGTACCAACGCCCGTGGGGCGGCAGCCCCAGCATTTT. Translated, it gives CASEVPTPVGRQPQHF.

This clone was found a few times. The chain combines TRBV5-1 with TRBJ1-1; D unclear. With 5 bases removed from V and 6 bases from J, the gap between germline ends came to 11 bases. CDR1 is SGHRS and CDR2 is YFSETQ in the germline V gene. The length of the CDR3 is 12 residues. The CDR3, as DNA: TGCGCCAGCAGGACCGACATGGCTGAAGCTTTCTTT. Translation gives CASRTDMAEAFF.

The chain carries TRBV4-1 and TRBJ2-6; D possibly corresponds to TRBD2 (5 bases). Germline V gene sequence: CDR1 MGHRA, CDR2 YSYEKL. V dropped 4 bases and J dropped 4 bases, with 11 bases sitting between them. The CDR3 covers 15 residues. In DNA, the CDR3 is TGCGCCAGCAGCCTATCGGGATTCGGGGCCAACGTCCTGACTTTC. Protein: CASSLSGFGANVLTF.

V gene TRBV7-9 combines with J gene TRBJ2-1, with 12 bases matching TRBD2. Trimming removed 2 bases from V and 5 bases from J; junction bases left unmatched: 4. Germline CDR1 reads SEHNR; CDR2 reads FQNEAQ (reference sequence). The CDR3 is 16 amino acids. CDR3 nucleotide sequence: TGTGCCAGCAGCTTAATCGCTAGCGGGGGGGACAATGAGCAGTTCTTC. Translation gives CASSLIASGGDNEQFF.

The gene calls are TRBV4-2 and TRBJ1-2; 12 bases match TRBD1. The CDR3 spans 15 residues. CDR1 and CDR2 from the germline V gene are LGHNA and YNFKEQ. The junction had 6 bases not matched to a gene; V was cut back by 2 bases and J by 8 bases. This CDR3 reads CASSQPGQGAEGYTF. Written as DNA, the CDR3 is TGTGCCAGCAGCCAACCGGGACAGGGGGCTGAAGGCTACACCTTC.

The CDR3 DNA reads TGTGCCAGCATCCCCGACAGGGGGCAGGGCAATGAGCAGTTCTTC. Translated, it gives CASIPDRGQGNEQFF. The chain joins TRBV25-1 to TRBJ2-1; 10 bases align to TRBD1. Germline values: CDR1 MGHDK, CDR2 SYGVNS. J gave up 6 bases and V 7 bases, and 9 bases lay outside the gene matches. CDR3 length: 15 amino acids.

This sequence joins TRBV2 and TRBJ2-7; TRBD1 is a possible D gene (6 bases). Germline V lookup: CDR1 SNHLY, CDR2 FYNNEI. The CDR3 contains 12 residues. Trimming removed 4 bases at V and 7 bases at J, with 11 bases between. CDR3: CASSATGWEQYF. For the CDR3, the DNA is TGTGCCAGCAGTGCAACAGGGTGGGAGCAGTACTTC.

The CDR3 DNA follows: TGTGCCAGCAGCTTAGACGGACAGGGTCGGCATGGCTACACCTTC. Translating gives CASSLDGQGRHGYTF. The chain links TRBV7-2 to TRBJ1-2; TRBD1 matches 8 bases. The germline CDR1 and CDR2 sequences are SGHTA and FQGNSA. The length of the CDR3 is 15 residues. V lost 1 base, J lost 6 bases, and 7 bases stayed unmatched.

The V gene is TRBV5-1, the J gene TRBJ2-7; D not resolved. CDR1 is SGHRS, CDR2 YFSETQ, per germline. The CDR3 has 13 residues. V gave up 2 bases and J gave up 0 bases, with 6 bases separating them. CDR3 nucleotides: TGCGCCAGCAGCTTCGGCGGCTCCTACGAGCAGTACTTC. This encodes CASSFGGSYEQYF.

The V and J genes are TRBV19 and TRBJ1-5; TRBD1 is a possible D gene (5 bases). The CDR3 contains 16 residues. Germline lookup yields CDR1 LNHDA and CDR2 SQIVND (reference sequence). The V gene lost 5 bases and the J gene lost 1 base, with 15 bases spanning the gap. The CDR3 reads CASSSPRGVSNQPQHF. The CDR3 DNA is TGTGCCAGTAGTTCTCCCCGGGGGGTGAGCAATCAGCCCCAGCATTTT.

V and J are TRBV29-1 and TRBJ1-2; D possibly corresponds to TRBD1 (6 bases). V lost 6 bases to trimming and J lost 3 bases, with 14 bases between them. This CDR3 has 13 residues. Germline loops: CDR1 SQVTM, CDR2 ANQGSEA. The CDR3 here is CSVSQGWDYGYTF. DNA of the CDR3: TGCAGCGTCTCACAGGGTTGGGACTATGGCTACACCTTC.

V usage is TRBV19 and J usage is TRBJ1-5; 8 positions match TRBD1. Germline loops: CDR1 LNHDA, CDR2 SQIVND (reference sequence). Unmatched junction bases numbered 19, after V lost 3 bases and J lost 9 bases. This CDR3 region has 18 residues. CDR3 nucleotides: TGTGCCAGTAGTATCAGCCCCAGGGGGCTCTCTACGGGTTGGCCCCAGCATTTT. The encoded protein is CASSISPRGLSTGWPQHF.

A few counts support this clone. The chain recombines TRBV10-1 with TRBJ1-3; D perhaps matches TRBD1 (5 bases). Germline CDR1 reads WNHNN; CDR2 reads SYGVQD (reference sequence). The V and J ends lost 2 bases and 2 bases respectively, with 10 bases between them. CDR3 length equals 15 residues. The CDR3 protein is CASSEDRTTGNTIYF. Written as DNA, the CDR3 is TGCGCCAGCAGTGAGGACAGAACTACTGGAAACACCATATATTTT.

The genes are TRBV5-1 and TRBJ2-1; D not certain. Germline V gene sequence: CDR1 SGHRS, CDR2 YFSETQ. The CDR3 length is 11 residues. V was trimmed by 4 bases and J by 9 bases, leaving 8 bases between them. The chain's CDR3 is CASSGQIEQFF. The DNA for the CDR3 is TGCGCCAGCAGCGGCCAGATTGAGCAGTTCTTC.

The CDR3 DNA is TGTGCCAGCAGCTTGGAGGCAGGGGGCTCAGATACGCAGTATTTT. This encodes CASSLEAGGSDTQYF. The V gene is TRBV5-4, the J gene TRBJ2-3; 8 bases are a match to TRBD1. The germline gives CDR1 SGHNT, CDR2 YYREEE (reference sequence). This CDR3 has 15 residues. Losses at the gene ends were 0 bases for V and 4 bases for J; bases not matched to a gene: 4.

The sample holds one count of this clone. The gene calls are TRBV9 and TRBJ2-5; D perhaps matches TRBD1 (6 bases). CDR3 length: 13 amino acids. Trimming removed 4 bases from V and 4 bases from J, with 11 bases in between. The germline CDR1 and CDR2 sequences are SGDLS and YYNGEE. The CDR3 DNA reads as TGTGCCAGCAGCCCAGGGACATCAGAGACCCAGTACTTC. The encoded protein is CASSPGTSETQYF.

The chain is built from TRBV7-6 and TRBJ2-2; 11 bases fit TRBD1. The CDR3 loop spans 17 amino acids. Germline CDR1 SGHVS, CDR2 FNYEAQ. Trimming cost V 4 bases and J 5 bases; bases outside gene matches: 9. CDR3 bases: TGTGCCAGCAGCTGGAGCTCGGGACAGGGGGGGACCGGGGAGCTGTTTTTT. This translates into CASSWSSGQGGTGELFF.

The chain employs TRBV5-1 and TRBJ2-2; the match to TRBD1 covers 11 bases. The length of the CDR3 is 16 residues. The germline CDR1 and CDR2 sequences are SGHRS and YFSETQ. The J segment lost 0 bases and the V segment lost 4 bases, leaving 2 bases of the junction unmatched. CDR3 nucleotides: TGCGCCAGCAGCGCGGGACAGGGGGCGAACACCGGGGAGCTGTTTTTT. Its translation is CASSAGQGANTGELFF.

V is TRBV18 and J is TRBJ2-3; 8 positions match TRBD2. Germline V lookup: CDR1 KGHSH, CDR2 LQKENI. The junction had 18 bases not matched to a gene; V was cut back by 3 bases and J by 7 bases. This CDR3 contains 18 residues. Written as DNA, the CDR3 is TGTGCCAGCTCACCGACAGCCCCGACTAGCGCAATAGGTAATACGCAGTATTTT. Its protein product is CASSPTAPTSAIGNTQYF.

This rearrangement joins TRBV27 to TRBJ2-7, with 10 bases matching TRBD2. The germline gives CDR1 MNHEY, CDR2 SMNVEV (reference sequence). The CDR3 totals 16 residues. V gave up 1 base and J gave up 7 bases; unmatched junction bases: 10. The CDR3, as DNA: TGTGCCAGCAGTTTATTTAGTCCGCTAGCGGGGGATGAGCAGTACTTC. Protein sequence: CASSLFSPLAGDEQYF.